The clone carrying this T cell receptor beta chain was detected a few times. The data were taken from a study of T-cell memory formation after mild COVID-19. This CDR3 is 14 amino acids long. The ends were cut back, 6 bases at V and 3 bases at J, with 15 bases in the middle. Per the germline V gene, CDR1 is MNHEY and CDR2 is SVGEGT. TCRdb fed the 5' RACE reads into MiXCR, producing one record per CDR3 protein. Of 350,000 to 450,000 distinct CDR3 sequences listed, 20% were seen once; the top ten hold around 8%. The TCR sequence derives from an adult woman who had mild COVID-19 (a few samples of this study predate the infection). Cell type and time point are not known. V and J are TRBV6-2 or TRBV6-3 and TRBJ2-7; D call uncertain. Sequenced sample: PBMCs or a T cell subset sorted from them (not recorded which). The CDR3 reads CASRPVGVSYEQYF. CDR3 bases: TGTGCCAGCAGGCCCGTCGGCGTAAGCTACGAGCAGTACTTC.